These 20 T cell receptor beta chains were sequenced from one sample in a study of lymphopenia after photon versus proton radiotherapy. Measured with immunoSEQ multiplex PCR; TCRdb has only the in-frame clones, and not every one. Here the sample spans about 40,000 clones, about 86% being singletons. Material: peripheral blood, obtained from a patient treated with proton-based radiotherapy. The origin of the receptors is an older woman with pancreatic cancer. Some clones in this sample may be carry-over from other donors' samples.

The chain recombines TRBV28 with TRBJ1-2, with D possibly matching TRBD1 (5 bases). Trimming removed 6 bases from V and 4 bases from J, with 15 bases in between. The germline gives CDR1 MDHEN, CDR2 SYDVKM. The CDR3 runs to 14 residues. The CDR3 DNA reads TGTGCCAGCAGCCGGGAGGCCAGGGTCTATGGCTACACCTTC. It translates to CASSREARVYGYTF.

The chain recombines TRBV21-1 with TRBJ2-5; the D call in the table, TRBD1, was not verified against the DNA. TRBV21-1 is a listed pseudogene. The length of the CDR3 is 16 residues. CDR3 sequence reads: CASSPPGGTGEETQYF. CDR3 nucleotide sequence: TGTGCCAGCAGCCCTCCGGGGGGGACAGGGGAAGAGACCCAGTACTTC.

This clone occurred a few times. The chain links TRBV18 to TRBJ1-5; D unresolved. The CDR3 is made up of 14 amino acids. Germline CDR1 reads KGHSH; CDR2 reads LQKENI. Trimming stripped 2 bases from V and 3 bases from J, with 8 bases between. The CDR3 coding sequence is TGTGCCAGCTCACCAGGCAACACCAATCAGCCCCAGCATTTT. It translates to CASSPGNTNQPQHF.

This clone was observed a single time. The chain uses TRBV5-8 and TRBJ2-2; a weak D match, TRBD2 (6 bases). This CDR3 contains 18 residues. Germline V gene lookup returns CDR1 SGHTS and CDR2 YDEGEE. V was cut by 0 bases and J by 6 bases, with 21 bases left in between. The CDR3 nucleotides read TGTGCCAGCAGCTTGGTCCTAGCGTCTGCCCTTAGGGCCGGGGAGCTGTTTTTT. Translated, it gives CASSLVLASALRAGELFF.

The chain combines TRBV7-8 with TRBJ2-1, with 7 bases aligning to TRBD2. Germline CDR1 and CDR2: SGHVS and FQNEAQ. The V segment lost 0 bases and the J segment 6 bases; nucleotides outside the gene matches: 11. This CDR3 region has 17 residues. Here the CDR3 DNA reads TGTGCCAGCAGCTTAGCCCTATGGCGGGAGAGACCCAATGAGCAGTTCTTC. Its translation: CASSLALWRERPNEQFF.

The rearrangement uses TRBV6-5 and TRBJ2-5; no reliable D call. V gave up 0 bases and J gave up 3 bases, with 5 bases separating them. Germline V gene data show CDR1 as MNHEY and CDR2 as SVGAGI. This CDR3 region has 13 residues. DNA of the CDR3: TGTGCCAGCAGTTACTCGCGGAAAGAGACCCAGTACTTC. This encodes CASSYSRKETQYF.

The chain is built from TRBV30 and TRBJ2-7, with D tentatively TRBD2 (6 bases). Per the germline V gene, CDR1 is GTSNPN and CDR2 is SVGIG (reference sequence). The CDR3 covers 13 residues. CDR3 protein: CAWGGSGSYEQYF. The CDR3 nucleotides read TGTGCGTGGGGAGGCTCGGGGTCCTACGAGCAGTACTTC.

The chain is built from TRBV10-1 and TRBJ1-1; no clear D gene. CDR1 is WNHNN, CDR2 SYGVQD, per germline (reference sequence). This CDR3 comprises 13 residues. Trimming took off 5 bases at V and 4 bases at J, with 11 bases between the two ends. As DNA, the CDR3 is TGCGCCAGCAGTTGGAATATCGGCACTGAAGCTTTCTTT. As protein: CASSWNIGTEAFF.

J is TRBJ2-3 and V is TRBV27; D possibly corresponds to TRBD1 (6 bases). V was trimmed by 4 bases and J by 1 base, leaving 12 bases between them. This CDR3 contains 15 residues. Germline CDR1 and CDR2: MNHEY and SMNVEV (reference sequence). This CDR3 reads CASSYTGMGTDTQYF. In nucleotides, the CDR3 is TGTGCCAGCAGTTATACAGGGATGGGCACAGATACGCAGTATTTT.

This chain connects TRBV30 to TRBJ2-3; possibly TRBD2 for D (6 bases). The CDR3 consists of 15 residues. Looked up from germline, CDR1 is GTSNPN and CDR2 is SVGIG (reference sequence). V gave up 2 bases and J gave up 2 bases, with 14 bases separating them. CDR3 bases: TGTGCCTGGAGTCTGGGTAGCGGAATCACAGATACGCAGTATTTT. Its protein is CAWSLGSGITDTQYF. Combining the CDR3 with reference TRBV30 and TRBJ2-3 gives the whole variable domain SQTIHQWPATLVQPVGSPLSLECTVEGTSNPNLYWYRQAAGRGLQLLFYSVGIGQISSEVPQNLSASRPQDRQFILSSKKLLLSDSGFYLCAWSLGSGITDTQYFGPGTRLTVL.

The rearrangement joins TRBV13 to TRBJ1-3, with D perhaps matching TRBD1 (5 bases). CDR1 and CDR2 from the germline V gene are PRHDT and FYEKMQ (reference sequence). Trimming removed 2 bases at V and 0 bases at J, with 11 bases between. This CDR3 spans 16 amino acids. CDR3 amino acids: CASSLHGGVSGNTIYF. The CDR3 DNA follows: TGTGCCAGCAGCTTACACGGGGGAGTCTCTGGAAACACCATATATTTT.

The count of this clone is one. The CDR3 region is CASSLAGGADTQYF. The DNA of the CDR3 is TGTGCCAGCAGCTTAGCGGGAGGGGCAGATACGCAGTATTTT. This chain uses TRBV7-3 with TRBJ2-3, with TRBD2 identical over 9 bases. Germline V CDR1 and CDR2: SGHTA, FQGTGA. Losses at the gene ends were 2 bases for V and 4 bases for J; bases not matched to a gene: 1. This CDR3 is 14 amino acids long.

This clone appeared a single time. This chain connects TRBV15 to TRBJ2-1; D is perhaps TRBD2 (5 bases). The CDR3 extends over 13 amino acids. The germline V and J ends were trimmed by 1 base and 7 bases, with 8 bases remaining between them. Looked up from germline, CDR1 is LNHNV and CDR2 is YYDKDF (reference sequence). As DNA, the CDR3 is TGTGCCACCAGCAGAGGCGAGGGTAATGAGCAGTTCTTC. It encodes CATSRGEGNEQFF.

This clone was observed a handful of times. This CDR3 reads CASQRQADQPQHF. CDR3 DNA: TGTGCCAGCCAACGACAGGCGGATCAGCCCCAGCATTTT. This chain links TRBV28 with TRBJ1-5; maybe TRBD1 (6 bases). The germline V gene has CDR1 MDHEN and CDR2 SYDVKM. Trimming removed 8 bases at V and 5 bases at J, with 13 bases between. The CDR3 spans 13 residues. The full variable domain, rest sourced from reference TRBV28 and TRBJ1-5, is DVKVTQSSRYLVKRTGEKVFLECVQDMDHENMFWYRQDPGLGLRLIYFSYDVKMKEKGDIPEGYSVSREKKERFSLILESASTNQTSMYLCASQRQADQPQHFGDGTRLSIL.

This clone was observed a handful of times. The chain combines TRBV14 with TRBJ1-6; perhaps TRBD1 as D (5 bases). V was pared by 2 bases and J by 9 bases, with 8 bases between. This CDR3 has 13 residues. Germline CDR1 and CDR2: SGHDN and FVKESK. The CDR3: CASSQFQGSPLHF. CDR3 nucleotide sequence: TGTGCCAGCAGCCAATTTCAGGGTTCACCCCTCCACTTT.

DNA for the CDR3: TGTGCCAGCAGCTTAGGGACCCACCAAGAGACCCAGTACTTC. Encoded protein: CASSLGTHQETQYF. The rearrangement joins TRBV11-2 to TRBJ2-5; D gene unclear. The V gene lost 1 base and the J gene lost 0 bases, with 6 bases spanning the gap. The CDR3 is 14 amino acids. The germline V gene has CDR1 SGHAT and CDR2 FQNNGV. The full variable domain, in which reference TRBV11-2 and TRBJ2-5 provide the parts outside the CDR3, is EAGVAQSPRYKIIEKRQSVAFWCNPISGHATLYWYQQILGQGPKLLIQFQNNGVVDDSQLPKDRFSAERLKGVDSTLKIQPAKLEDSAVYLCASSLGTHQETQYFGPGTRLLVL.

The CDR3 DNA follows: TGTGCCAGCAGCCCGAGACAGGAAGGCGGACTGTTTTTT. Protein: CASSPRQEGGLFF. The gene calls are TRBV7-9 and TRBJ1-4; D perhaps matches TRBD1 (6 bases). CDR1 is SEHNR, CDR2 FQNEAQ, per germline (reference sequence). V was cut by 5 bases and J by 13 bases, with 17 bases left in between. The CDR3 totals 13 residues.

The chain combines TRBV27 with TRBJ2-7; TRBD2 matches 7 bases. The CDR3 contains 15 residues. Germline trimming cut 2 bases from V and 5 bases from J; bases unmatched to any gene: 9. Germline loops: CDR1 MNHEY, CDR2 SMNVEV (reference sequence). As DNA, the CDR3 is TGTGCCAGCAGTTTAACCCTCGGGGGAGGGGACGAGCAGTACTTC. Translated: CASSLTLGGGDEQYF.

The J gene is TRBJ1-3, the V gene TRBV27; 7 nucleotides agree with TRBD1. Germline lookup yields CDR1 MNHEY and CDR2 SMNVEV (reference sequence). V shed 1 base and J 4 bases; nucleotides not matched to a gene: 4. CDR3 length: 15 amino acids. The CDR3 sequence: CASSLLGQTGNTIYF. CDR3 nucleotides: TGTGCCAGCAGTTTATTGGGACAGACAGGAAACACCATATATTTT.

The rearrangement links TRBV14 to TRBJ1-3; the match to TRBD1 covers 9 bases. Germline assignment: CDR1 SGHDN and CDR2 FVKESK. The CDR3 spans 16 residues. J lost 8 bases, V lost 1 base, and 9 bases had no gene match. CDR3 residues: CASSQGSGQGSHTIYF. The CDR3 coding sequence is TGTGCCAGCAGCCAAGGCTCCGGACAGGGGTCCCACACCATATATTTT.